The 32 T cell receptor beta chains listed next were all sequenced from one sample in a study of blood T cell repertoires in COVID-19. Sequencing was performed with immunoSEQ multiplex PCR; in TCRdb, only in-frame clones are kept and a portion is missing. The sample lists around 180,000 clones, more than 80% seen once, with over 9.5% in the top ten. Sample: PBMCs or T cells enriched from blood (not recorded which). These receptors all stem from a man in his fifties who had recovered from COVID-19.

The J gene is TRBJ2-7, the V gene TRBV11-2; a possible D gene is TRBD1 (6 bases). This CDR3 region has 16 residues. Germline-derived CDR1 and CDR2 are SGHAT and FQNNGV. Trimming stripped 5 bases from V and 6 bases from J, with 23 bases between. In DNA form, the CDR3 reads TGTGCCAGCAGCCCCTCCCTTCGTGGGCCGGACAGCGAGCAGTACTTC. Translation gives CASSPSLRGPDSEQYF.

V gene TRBV7-9 combines with J gene TRBJ1-2; D is possibly TRBD1 (6 bases). The V end was cut by 4 bases, the J end by 1 base, with 22 bases between. The CDR3 covers 18 residues. Germline V gives CDR1 SEHNR, CDR2 FQNEAQ (reference sequence). CDR3 sequence reads: CASSYLGRTDYLNYGYTF. The CDR3 bases are TGTGCCAGCAGCTATTTAGGACGGACAGACTATCTTAACTATGGCTACACCTTC.

This sequence joins TRBV2 and TRBJ2-3, with D possibly matching TRBD1 (5 bases). There are 13 residues in the CDR3. Germline CDR1 SNHLY, CDR2 FYNNEI. V lost 7 bases, J lost 3 bases, and 11 bases lay in between. CDR3 sequence: CASTPGLTDTQYF. CDR3 DNA: TGTGCCAGCACCCCAGGGTTGACAGATACGCAGTATTTT.

The CDR3 sequence: CASSPPGGTEAFF. The CDR3 nucleotides read TGTGCCAGTAGTCCGCCGGGGGGTACTGAAGCTTTCTTT. The chain has TRBV19 and TRBJ1-1, with D perhaps matching TRBD1 (5 bases). Trimming stripped 5 bases from V and 5 bases from J, with 12 bases between. Germline CDR1 LNHDA, CDR2 SQIVND (reference sequence). The CDR3 has 13 residues. Full variable domain (rest looked up from reference TRBV19 and TRBJ1-1): DGGITQSPKYLFRKEGQNVTLSCEQNLNHDAMYWYRQDPGQGLRLIYYSQIVNDFQKGDIAEGYSVSREKKESFPLTVTSAQKNPTAFYLCASSPPGGTEAFFGQGTRLTVV.

The CDR3 spells CASSPVATGTEAFF. DNA for the CDR3: TGTGCCAGCTCACCAGTTGCGACGGGCACTGAAGCTTTCTTT. The chain couples TRBV18 to TRBJ1-1; D remains ambiguous. In germline, CDR1 is KGHSH, CDR2 LQKENI. This CDR3 has 14 residues. The V end was cut by 2 bases, the J end by 4 bases, with 11 bases between.

This clone was recorded once. The rearrangement uses TRBV5-4 and TRBJ2-2; D is uncertain. CDR3 length: 12 residues. V gave up 2 bases and J gave up 6 bases, with 5 bases separating them. Germline V gene data show CDR1 as SGHNT and CDR2 as YYREEE (reference sequence). In nucleotides, the CDR3 is TGTGCCAGCAGCTTTTCGGCCGGGGAGCTGTTTTTT. Its translation: CASSFSAGELFF.

This chain uses TRBV5-6 with TRBJ1-2; D gene unclear. The CDR3 consists of 13 residues. Germline V CDR1 and CDR2: SGHDT, YYEEEE. Trimming cost V 4 bases and J 8 bases, with 15 bases left between them. The CDR3 loop is CASSPGSLRGYTF. The CDR3 nucleotides are TGTGCCAGCAGCCCCGGGTCACTGCGGGGCTACACCTTC.

The chain has TRBV2 and TRBJ1-1; D possibly corresponds to TRBD1 (5 bases). Trimming left V 7 bases short and J 1 base short, with 10 bases between. The CDR3 is 13 residues long. Germline-derived CDR1 and CDR2 are SNHLY and FYNNEI. The DNA of the CDR3 is TGTGCCAGCATGACAGACAGGAACACTGAAGCTTTCTTT. Protein sequence: CASMTDRNTEAFF.

The CDR3 sequence is CASSPGGKANYGYTF. The CDR3 region has the DNA TGTGCCAGCAGCCCGGGGGGGAAAGCTAACTATGGCTACACCTTC. This chain links TRBV5-4 with TRBJ1-2, with a tentative D call TRBD1 (5 bases). The V gene's germline CDR1 is SGHNT and CDR2 YYREEE (reference sequence). The CDR3 covers 15 residues. Trimming shortened V by 4 bases and J by 0 bases, and 13 bases separated the two germline ends.

J is TRBJ1-3 and V is TRBV4-3; D gene ambiguous. Trimming removed 6 bases from V and 0 bases from J, with 9 bases in between. Germline V CDR1 and CDR2: LGHNA, YSLEER. This CDR3 spans 14 amino acids. The CDR3 region has the DNA TGCGCCAGCAGTCTAGACCCCTCTGGAAACACCATATATTTT. Translating it yields CASSLDPSGNTIYF.

The CDR3 spells CASRPNGNEKLFF. The CDR3 DNA reads TGCGCCAGCAGACCAAACGGGAATGAAAAACTGTTTTTT. This chain links TRBV5-1 with TRBJ1-4, with D uncertain. The CDR3 runs to 13 residues. CDR1 is SGHRS and CDR2 is YFSETQ in the germline V gene. The V end lost 5 bases, the J end lost 5 bases, and 10 bases lay between the germline ends.

V usage is TRBV2 and J usage is TRBJ2-5; TRBD2 matches 11 bases. Germline V CDR1 and CDR2: SNHLY, FYNNEI. Trimming at V came to 6 bases and at J to 4 bases, leaving 25 bases not matched to a gene. This CDR3 has 21 amino acids. The CDR3 DNA sequence: TGTGCCAGCAGGGCAGCCCCCCCAAGGGCTAGCGGGGGGCCGGGTCGAGAGACCCAGTACTTC. It translates to CASRAAPPRASGGPGRETQYF.

The chain links TRBV18 to TRBJ2-7; 7 nucleotides line up with TRBD1. V trimming: 3 bases; J trimming: 2 bases; junction bases outside the gene matches: 7. The CDR3 is 15 amino acids. Looked up from germline, CDR1 is KGHSH and CDR2 is LQKENI. The CDR3 DNA follows: TGTGCCAGCTCACCCGGGACAGTAAGAACCTACGAGCAGTACTTC. As protein: CASSPGTVRTYEQYF. Using reference TRBV18 and TRBJ2-7 for the parts outside the CDR3, the full variable domain is NAGVMQNPRHLVRRRGQEARLRCSPMKGHSHVYWYRQLPEEGLKFMVYLQKENIIDESGMPKERFSAEFPKEGPSILRIQQVVRGDSAAYFCASSPGTVRTYEQYFGPGTRLTVT.

The chain combines TRBV24-1 with TRBJ2-4; no firm D call. The CDR3 loop spans 14 amino acids. V lost 2 bases to trimming and J lost 9 bases, with 13 bases between them. CDR1 is KGHDR and CDR2 is SFDVKD in the germline V gene. The CDR3 region has the DNA TGTGCCACCAGTGATTCTTCCCTTTCAGGCATTCAGTACTTC. Translating gives CATSDSSLSGIQYF.

The chain uses TRBV5-5 and TRBJ1-1, with a possible D match to TRBD1 (5 bases). Per the germline V gene, CDR1 is SGHKS and CDR2 is YYEKEE (reference sequence). With 1 base removed from V and 4 bases from J, the gap between germline ends came to 11 bases. This CDR3 comprises 14 residues. CDR3 sequence (DNA): TGTGCCAGCAGCTTGTTGGGGGGGAGCACTGAAGCTTTCTTT. It encodes CASSLLGGSTEAFF.

The chain employs TRBV3-1 (or the pseudogene TRBV3-2) and TRBJ2-7; 10 bases match TRBD1. The CDR3 runs 16 residues. V lost 4 bases and J lost 1; bases outside the gene matches: 7. Looked up from germline, CDR1 is LGHDT and CDR2 is YNNKEL (reference sequence). DNA for the CDR3: TGTGCCAGCAGCCGATCGGACAGGGGGTCTTCCTACGAGCAGTACTTC. Translation gives CASSRSDRGSSYEQYF.

The J gene is TRBJ2-2, the V gene TRBV30, with no clear D. This CDR3 is 14 amino acids long. CDR1 and CDR2 (germline): GTSNPN, SVGIG (reference sequence). The ends were cut back, 4 bases at V and 3 bases at J, with 12 bases in the middle. For the CDR3, the DNA is TGTGCCTGGAATAACGACGGGTACACCGGGGAGCTGTTTTTT. Translated, it gives CAWNNDGYTGELFF.

V usage is TRBV9 and J usage is TRBJ1-6, with a weak D call TRBD1 (6 bases). The CDR3 is 14 residues long. Trimming stripped 5 bases from V and 5 bases from J, with 11 bases between. The germline V gene encodes CDR1 SGDLS and CDR2 YYNGEE. The CDR3 DNA reads TGTGCCAGCAGGGGGACAAGTGATAATTCACCCCTCCACTTT. Its protein product is CASRGTSDNSPLHF.

The rearrangement links TRBV9 to TRBJ1-4; TRBD1 is a possible D gene (6 bases). The CDR3 has 15 residues. The V end lost 0 bases, the J end lost 5 bases, and 11 bases lay between the germline ends. Looked up from germline, CDR1 is SGDLS and CDR2 is YYNGEE. The CDR3 here is CASSVDTGSNEKLFF. CDR3 DNA: TGTGCCAGCAGCGTAGATACAGGGTCCAATGAAAAACTGTTTTTT.

The chain carries TRBV7-9 and TRBJ1-4; tentative D call: TRBD1 (5 bases). The V end lost 1 base, the J end lost 5 bases, and 11 bases lay between the germline ends. In germline, CDR1 is SEHNR, CDR2 FQNEAQ (reference sequence). CDR3 length: 15 residues. DNA of the CDR3: TGTGCCAGCAGCTTAGAAGGCGGGGGGAATGAAAAACTGTTTTTT. Translating gives CASSLEGGGNEKLFF.

The chain employs TRBV9 and TRBJ2-1, with 7 bases identical to TRBD1. Trimming took 0 bases from V and 3 from J; bases not matched to a gene: 6. Germline CDR1 and CDR2: SGDLS and YYNGEE. The CDR3 runs 16 residues. For the CDR3, the DNA is TGTGCCAGCAGCGTAGACCTGACAGGGTACTACAATGAGCAGTTCTTC. Translated: CASSVDLTGYYNEQFF.

This chain links TRBV11-2 with TRBJ2-1; 10 bases are a match to TRBD2. V was clipped by 1 base and J by 2 bases; unmatched bases: 2. This CDR3 comprises 16 residues. Germline CDR1 SGHAT, CDR2 FQNNGV. Written as DNA, the CDR3 is TGTGCCAGCAGCTTAGGTACTAGCGGGGCCTACAATGAGCAGTTCTTC. This translates into CASSLGTSGAYNEQFF.

V is TRBV18 and J is TRBJ1-1; 8 nucleotides line up with TRBD1. The germline V gene has CDR1 KGHSH and CDR2 LQKENI. The ends lost 6 bases at V and 5 bases at J; junction bases unmatched: 5. The CDR3 has 13 residues. In DNA, the CDR3 is TGTGCCAGCTCGCCAGGGGGCCCGACTGAAGCTTTCTTT. Residues: CASSPGGPTEAFF.

This clone was seen only a few times. The chain uses TRBV4-2 and TRBJ1-6; TRBD1 might be the D (6 bases). The CDR3 covers 15 residues. Trimming pared 0 bases from V and 6 bases from J, leaving 9 bases between. From germline, CDR1 is LGHNA and CDR2 YNFKEQ. The CDR3 loop is CASSQEGTRNSPLHF. The DNA for the CDR3 is TGTGCCAGCAGCCAAGAAGGGACACGTAATTCACCCCTCCACTTT.

This chain uses TRBV18 with TRBJ1-3, with 8 bases identical to TRBD1. The CDR3 totals 15 residues. The V gene's germline CDR1 is KGHSH and CDR2 LQKENI. V shed 5 bases and J 3 bases; nucleotides not matched to a gene: 6. CDR3 sequence reads: CASSTDRGSGNTIYF. The CDR3 DNA reads as TGTGCCAGCTCAACAGACAGGGGAAGTGGAAACACCATATATTTT.

The chain has TRBV2 and TRBJ1-1; D gene uncertain. Germline CDR1 reads SNHLY; CDR2 reads FYNNEI. V was cut by 11 bases and J by 5 bases, with 18 bases left in between. CDR3 length: 13 amino acids. This chain's CDR3 is CADQEGGITEAFF. In DNA, the CDR3 is TGTGCCGACCAGGAGGGCGGTATAACTGAAGCTTTCTTT.

The chain recombines TRBV2 with TRBJ1-4, with no clear D. V was cut by 0 bases and J by 7 bases, with 3 bases left in between. The CDR3 consists of 12 residues. CDR1 and CDR2 (germline): SNHLY, FYNNEI. The CDR3 DNA is TGTGCCAGCAGTGAAGCCGGTGAAAAACTGTTTTTT. Its translation: CASSEAGEKLFF.

V gene TRBV6-2 or TRBV6-3 combines with J gene TRBJ1-1; D remains unclear. Trimming removed 6 bases from V and 0 bases from J, with 17 bases in between. CDR1 is MNHEY, CDR2 SVGEGT, per germline. The CDR3 loop spans 16 amino acids. CDR3 nucleotides: TGTGCCAGCAGCTCGGTACGGAGAAGAATGAACACTGAAGCTTTCTTT. Amino acids: CASSSVRRRMNTEAFF.

This clone was seen a few times. The rearrangement joins TRBV20-1 to TRBJ2-1; 13 bases align to TRBD2. V shed 3 bases and J 0 bases; nucleotides not matched to a gene: 8. The CDR3 consists of 18 residues. From germline, CDR1 is DFQATT and CDR2 SNEGSKA (reference sequence). The DNA for the CDR3 is TGCAGTGCTAGTGGGACTAGCGGGGACGGGGGCTCCTACAATGAGCAGTTCTTC. Its protein product is CSASGTSGDGGSYNEQFF.

The genes are TRBV4-1 and TRBJ2-2; TRBD1 is a possible D gene (8 bases). The CDR3 length is 13 residues. CDR1 and CDR2 from the germline V gene are MGHRA and YSYEKL. Trimming removed 6 bases at V and 5 bases at J, with 10 bases between. The CDR3 bases are TGCGCCAGCAGACAGGGGGGGACCGGGGAGCTGTTTTTT. It translates to CASRQGGTGELFF.

The chain combines TRBV19 with TRBJ1-6; 9 positions match TRBD1. The V gene end was trimmed by 7 bases and the J gene end by 10 bases; junction bases not matched to a gene: 8. This CDR3 has 14 amino acids. Germline CDR1 reads LNHDA; CDR2 reads SQIVND (reference sequence). CDR3 bases: TGTGCCAGTAACTCCCGTGGACAGGGGTCACCCCTCCACTTT. Residues: CASNSRGQGSPLHF.

The chain combines TRBV7-2 with TRBJ1-5, with 9 positions matching TRBD1. The CDR3 sequence is 15 residues long. The ends lost 5 bases at V and 4 bases at J; junction bases unmatched: 6. CDR1 is SGHTA, CDR2 FQGNSA, per germline. The CDR3 here is CASSPTGTGNQPQHF. CDR3 nucleotide sequence: TGTGCCAGCAGCCCAACCGGGACAGGGAATCAGCCCCAGCATTTT.